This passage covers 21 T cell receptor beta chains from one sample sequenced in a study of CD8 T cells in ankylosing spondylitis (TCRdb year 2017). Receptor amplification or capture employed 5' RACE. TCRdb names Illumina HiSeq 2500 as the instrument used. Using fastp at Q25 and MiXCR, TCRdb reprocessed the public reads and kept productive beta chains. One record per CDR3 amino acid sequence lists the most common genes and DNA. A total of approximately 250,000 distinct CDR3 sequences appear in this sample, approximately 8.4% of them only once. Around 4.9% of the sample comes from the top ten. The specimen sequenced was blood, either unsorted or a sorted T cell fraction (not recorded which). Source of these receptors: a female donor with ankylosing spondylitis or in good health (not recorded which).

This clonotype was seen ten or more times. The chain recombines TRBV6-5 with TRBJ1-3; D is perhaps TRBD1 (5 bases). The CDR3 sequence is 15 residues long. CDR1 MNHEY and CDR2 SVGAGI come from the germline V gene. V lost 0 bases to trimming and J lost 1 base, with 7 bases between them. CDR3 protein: CASSYSRTSGNTIYF. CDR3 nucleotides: TGTGCCAGCAGTTACTCGCGGACATCTGGAAACACCATATATTTT.

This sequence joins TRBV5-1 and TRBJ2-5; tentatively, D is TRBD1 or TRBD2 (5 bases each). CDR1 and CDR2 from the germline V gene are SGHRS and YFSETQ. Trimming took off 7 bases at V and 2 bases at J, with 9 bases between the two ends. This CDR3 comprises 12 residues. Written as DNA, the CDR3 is TGCGCCAGCGGGACGGCACAAGAGACCCAGTACTTC. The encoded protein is CASGTAQETQYF.

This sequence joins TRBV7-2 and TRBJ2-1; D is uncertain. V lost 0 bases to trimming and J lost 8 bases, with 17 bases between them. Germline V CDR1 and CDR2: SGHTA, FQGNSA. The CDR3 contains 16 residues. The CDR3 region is CASSLAVGEMGYEQFF. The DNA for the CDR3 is TGTGCCAGCAGCTTAGCGGTTGGCGAGATGGGCTATGAGCAGTTCTTC.

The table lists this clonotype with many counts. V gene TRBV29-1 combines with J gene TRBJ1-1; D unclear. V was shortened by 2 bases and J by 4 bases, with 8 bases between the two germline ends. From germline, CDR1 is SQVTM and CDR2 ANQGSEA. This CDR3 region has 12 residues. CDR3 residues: CSVETRATEAFF. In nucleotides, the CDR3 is TGCAGCGTTGAAACTAGGGCCACTGAAGCTTTCTTT.

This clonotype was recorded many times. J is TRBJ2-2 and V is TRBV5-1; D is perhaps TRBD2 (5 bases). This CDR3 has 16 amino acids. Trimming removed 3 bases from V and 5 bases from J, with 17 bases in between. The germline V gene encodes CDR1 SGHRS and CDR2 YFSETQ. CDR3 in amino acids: CASSSDEGFQTGELFF. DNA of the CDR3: TGCGCCAGCAGCTCCGACGAGGGCTTTCAGACCGGGGAGCTGTTTTTT. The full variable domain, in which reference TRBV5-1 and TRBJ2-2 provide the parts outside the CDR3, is KAGVTQTPRYLIKTRGQQVTLSCSPISGHRSVSWYQQTPGQGLQFLFEYFSETQRNKGNFPGRFSGRQFSNSRSEMNVSTLELGDSALYLCASSSDEGFQTGELFFGEGSRLTVL.

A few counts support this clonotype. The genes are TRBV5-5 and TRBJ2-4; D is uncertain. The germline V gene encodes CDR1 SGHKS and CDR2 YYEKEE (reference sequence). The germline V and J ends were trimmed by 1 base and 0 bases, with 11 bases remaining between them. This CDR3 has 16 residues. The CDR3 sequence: CASSLFYPLAKNIQYF. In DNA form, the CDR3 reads TGTGCCAGCAGCTTGTTTTACCCTCTAGCCAAAAACATTCAGTACTTC.

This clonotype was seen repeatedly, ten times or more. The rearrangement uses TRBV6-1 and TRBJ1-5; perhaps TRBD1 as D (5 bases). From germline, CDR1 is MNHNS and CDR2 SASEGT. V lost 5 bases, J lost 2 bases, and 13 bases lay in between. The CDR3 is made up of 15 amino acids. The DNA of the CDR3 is TGTGCCAGCAGTCCTCAGGGAGAAGGCAATCAGCCCCAGCATTTT. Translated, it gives CASSPQGEGNQPQHF.

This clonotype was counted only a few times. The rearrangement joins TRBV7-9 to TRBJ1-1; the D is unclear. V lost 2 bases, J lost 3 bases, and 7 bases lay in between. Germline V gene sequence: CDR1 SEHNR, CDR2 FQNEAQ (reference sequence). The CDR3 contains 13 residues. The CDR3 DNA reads TGTGCCAGCAGCTTAACAGATTACACTGAAGCTTTCTTT. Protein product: CASSLTDYTEAFF. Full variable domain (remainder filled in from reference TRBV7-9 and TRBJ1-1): DTGVSQNPRHKITKRGQNVTFRCDPISEHNRLYWYRQTLGQGPEFLTYFQNEAQLEKSRLLSDRFSAERPKGSFSTLEIQRTEQGDSAMYLCASSLTDYTEAFFGQGTRLTVV.

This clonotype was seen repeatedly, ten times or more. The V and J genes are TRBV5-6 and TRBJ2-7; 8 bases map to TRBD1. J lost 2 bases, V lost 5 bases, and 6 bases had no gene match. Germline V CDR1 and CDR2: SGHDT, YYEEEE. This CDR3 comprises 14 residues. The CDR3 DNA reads TGTGCCAGCAGGAAACGGACAGGGACCTACGAGCAGTACTTC. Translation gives CASRKRTGTYEQYF.

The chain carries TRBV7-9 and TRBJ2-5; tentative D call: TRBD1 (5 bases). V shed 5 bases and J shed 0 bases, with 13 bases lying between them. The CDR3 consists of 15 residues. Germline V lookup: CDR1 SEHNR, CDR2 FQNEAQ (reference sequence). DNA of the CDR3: TGTGCCAGCAGCGACAACAGGTACCACCAAGAGACCCAGTACTTC. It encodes CASSDNRYHQETQYF.

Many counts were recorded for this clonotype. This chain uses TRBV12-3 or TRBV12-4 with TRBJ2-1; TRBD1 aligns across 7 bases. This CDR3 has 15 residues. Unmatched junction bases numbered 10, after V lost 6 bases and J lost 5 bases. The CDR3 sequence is CASRNRGSGNNEQFF. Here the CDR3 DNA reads TGTGCCAGCAGAAACAGGGGTTCGGGTAACAATGAGCAGTTCTTC.

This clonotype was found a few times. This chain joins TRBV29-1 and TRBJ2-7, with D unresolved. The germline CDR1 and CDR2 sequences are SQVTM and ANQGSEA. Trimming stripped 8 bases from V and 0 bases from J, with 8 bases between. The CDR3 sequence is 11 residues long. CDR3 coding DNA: TGCAGCTCCCAGGACTCCTACGAGCAGTACTTC. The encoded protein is CSSQDSYEQYF.

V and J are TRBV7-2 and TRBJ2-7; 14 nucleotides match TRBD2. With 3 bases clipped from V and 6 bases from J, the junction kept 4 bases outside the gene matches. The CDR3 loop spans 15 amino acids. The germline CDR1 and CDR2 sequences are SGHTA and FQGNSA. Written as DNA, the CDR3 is TGTGCCAGCAGCTTCTGGGGACTAGCGGGAGCCGAGCAGTACTTC. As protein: CASSFWGLAGAEQYF.

This CDR3 is CASSFGEVLYEQYF. In DNA form, the CDR3 reads TGTGCCAGCAGCTTCGGGGAAGTGCTCTACGAGCAGTACTTC. The chain links TRBV11-2 to TRBJ2-7; perhaps TRBD2 as D (5 bases). The germline gives CDR1 SGHAT, CDR2 FQNNGV. Trimming pared 3 bases from V and 3 bases from J, leaving 12 bases between. This CDR3 is 14 amino acids long. Based on the CDR3 plus reference TRBV11-2 and TRBJ2-7, the full variable domain is EAGVAQSPRYKIIEKRQSVAFWCNPISGHATLYWYQQILGQGPKLLIQFQNNGVVDDSQLPKDRFSAERLKGVDSTLKIQPAKLEDSAVYLCASSFGEVLYEQYFGPGTRLTVT.

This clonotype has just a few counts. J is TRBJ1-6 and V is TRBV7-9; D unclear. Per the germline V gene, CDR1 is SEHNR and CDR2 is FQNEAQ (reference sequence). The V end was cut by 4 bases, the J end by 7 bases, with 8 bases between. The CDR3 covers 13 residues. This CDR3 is CASSSRENSPLHF. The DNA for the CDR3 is TGTGCCAGCAGCTCCCGGGAGAATTCACCCCTCCACTTT.

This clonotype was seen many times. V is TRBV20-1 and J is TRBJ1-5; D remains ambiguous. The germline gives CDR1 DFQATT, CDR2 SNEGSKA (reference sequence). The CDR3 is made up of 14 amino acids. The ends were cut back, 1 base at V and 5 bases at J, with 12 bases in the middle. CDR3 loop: CSARAIQRDQPQHF. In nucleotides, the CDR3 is TGCAGTGCTAGAGCCATCCAAAGGGATCAGCCCCAGCATTTT.

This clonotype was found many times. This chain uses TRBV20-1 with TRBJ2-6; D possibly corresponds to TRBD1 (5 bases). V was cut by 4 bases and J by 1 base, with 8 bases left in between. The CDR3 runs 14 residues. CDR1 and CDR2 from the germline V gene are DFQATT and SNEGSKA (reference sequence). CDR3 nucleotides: TGCAGTGCTATACCAGGGTCTGGGGCCAACGTCCTGACTTTC. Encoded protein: CSAIPGSGANVLTF.

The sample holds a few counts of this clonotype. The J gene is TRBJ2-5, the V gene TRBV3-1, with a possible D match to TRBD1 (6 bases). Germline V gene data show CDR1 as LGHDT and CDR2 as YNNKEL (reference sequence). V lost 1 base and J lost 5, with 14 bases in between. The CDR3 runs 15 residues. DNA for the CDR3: TGTGCCAGCAGCCAAGGGGGACACTCAGAGGAGACCCAGTACTTC. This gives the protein CASSQGGHSEETQYF.

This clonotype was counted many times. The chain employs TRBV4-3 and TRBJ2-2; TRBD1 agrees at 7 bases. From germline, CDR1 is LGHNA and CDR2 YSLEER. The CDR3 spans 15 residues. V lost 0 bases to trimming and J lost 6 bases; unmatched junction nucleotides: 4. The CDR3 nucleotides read TGCGCCAGCAGCCAAGATCGCCAGGGGGCCGGGGAGCTGTTTTTT. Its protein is CASSQDRQGAGELFF.

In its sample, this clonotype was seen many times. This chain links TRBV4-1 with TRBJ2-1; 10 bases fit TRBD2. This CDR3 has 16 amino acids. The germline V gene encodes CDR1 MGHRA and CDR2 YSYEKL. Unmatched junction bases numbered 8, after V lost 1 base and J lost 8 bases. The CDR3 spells CASSQALAGAGDEQFF. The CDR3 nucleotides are TGCGCCAGCAGCCAAGCCCTAGCGGGAGCGGGAGATGAGCAGTTCTTC.

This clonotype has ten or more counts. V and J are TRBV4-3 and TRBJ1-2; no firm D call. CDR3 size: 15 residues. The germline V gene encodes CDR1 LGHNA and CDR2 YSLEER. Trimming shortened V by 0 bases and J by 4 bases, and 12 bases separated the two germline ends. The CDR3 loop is CASSQDVGEPYGYTF. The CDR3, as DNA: TGCGCCAGCAGCCAAGATGTGGGAGAACCCTATGGCTACACCTTC.